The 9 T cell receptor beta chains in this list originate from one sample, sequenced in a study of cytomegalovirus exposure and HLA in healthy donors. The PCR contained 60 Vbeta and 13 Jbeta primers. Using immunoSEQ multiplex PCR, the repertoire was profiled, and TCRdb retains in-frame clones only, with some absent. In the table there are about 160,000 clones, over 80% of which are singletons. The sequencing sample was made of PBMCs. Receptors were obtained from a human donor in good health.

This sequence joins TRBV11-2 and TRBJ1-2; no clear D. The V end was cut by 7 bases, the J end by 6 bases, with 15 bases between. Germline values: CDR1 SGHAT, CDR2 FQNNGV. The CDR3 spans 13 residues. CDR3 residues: CASTLGGSDGYTF. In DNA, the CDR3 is TGTGCCAGCACCCTGGGCGGTAGCGATGGCTACACCTTC.

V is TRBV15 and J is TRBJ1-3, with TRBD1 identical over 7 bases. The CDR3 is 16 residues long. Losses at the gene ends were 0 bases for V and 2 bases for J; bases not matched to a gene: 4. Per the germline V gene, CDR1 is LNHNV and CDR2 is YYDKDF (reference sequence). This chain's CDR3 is CATSRDSRGPGNTIYF. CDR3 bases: TGTGCCACCAGCAGAGATTCGAGGGGGCCTGGAAACACCATATATTTT.

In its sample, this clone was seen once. DNA of the CDR3: TGTGCCAGCAGTGAAGCGACGCTAGAAGGCGAGCAGTACTTC. Amino acid sequence: CASSEATLEGEQYF. V gene TRBV2 combines with J gene TRBJ2-7; D unclear. The V gene lost 0 bases and the J gene lost 6 bases, with 12 bases spanning the gap. Germline CDR1 and CDR2: SNHLY and FYNNEI. The CDR3 is 14 amino acids. Filled out from reference TRBV2 and TRBJ2-7, the complete variable domain reads EPEVTQTPSHQVTQMGQEVILRCVPISNHLYFYWYRQILGQKVEFLVSFYNNEISEKSEIFDDQFSVERPDGSNFTLKIRSTKLEDSAMYFCASSEATLEGEQYFGPGTRLTVT.

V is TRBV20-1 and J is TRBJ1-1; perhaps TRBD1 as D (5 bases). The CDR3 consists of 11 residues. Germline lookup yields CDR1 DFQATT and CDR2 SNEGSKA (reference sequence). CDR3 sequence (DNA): TGCGCAGGGTCTTGGAACACTGAAGCTTTCTTT. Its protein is CAGSWNTEAFF.

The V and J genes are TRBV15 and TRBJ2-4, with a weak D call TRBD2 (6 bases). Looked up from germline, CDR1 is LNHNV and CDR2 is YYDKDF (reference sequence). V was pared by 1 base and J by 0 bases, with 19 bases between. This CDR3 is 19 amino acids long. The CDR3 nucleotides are TGTGCCACCAGCAGAGCCTATGGGCGGGGAGCTCTAGCCAAAAACATTCAGTACTTC. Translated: CATSRAYGRGALAKNIQYF.

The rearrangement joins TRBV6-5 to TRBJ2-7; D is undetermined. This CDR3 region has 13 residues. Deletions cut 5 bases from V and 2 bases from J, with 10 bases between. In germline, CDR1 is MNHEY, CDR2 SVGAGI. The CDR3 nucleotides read TGTGCCAGCAGTCCTGATCCAGCCTACGAGCAGTACTTC. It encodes CASSPDPAYEQYF.

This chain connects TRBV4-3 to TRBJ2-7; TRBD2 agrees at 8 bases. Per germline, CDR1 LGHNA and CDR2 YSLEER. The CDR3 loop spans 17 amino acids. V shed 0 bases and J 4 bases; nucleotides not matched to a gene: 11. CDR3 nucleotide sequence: TGCGCCAGCAGCCAAGATTGGCTCCGGGAGGGCGGGTACGAGCAGTACTTC. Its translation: CASSQDWLREGGYEQYF.

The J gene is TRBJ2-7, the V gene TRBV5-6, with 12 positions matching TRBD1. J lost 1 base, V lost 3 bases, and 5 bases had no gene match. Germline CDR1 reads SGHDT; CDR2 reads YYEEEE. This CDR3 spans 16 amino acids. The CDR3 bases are TGTGCCAGCAGCTCCGGGACAGGGGGCCGGTCCTACGAGCAGTACTTC. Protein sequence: CASSSGTGGRSYEQYF. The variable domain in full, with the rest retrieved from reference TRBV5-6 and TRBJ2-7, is DAGVTQSPTHLIKTRGQQVTLRCSPKSGHDTVSWYQQALGQGPQFIFQYYEEEERQRGNFPDRFSGHQFPNYSSELNVNALLLGDSALYLCASSSGTGGRSYEQYFGPGTRLTVT.

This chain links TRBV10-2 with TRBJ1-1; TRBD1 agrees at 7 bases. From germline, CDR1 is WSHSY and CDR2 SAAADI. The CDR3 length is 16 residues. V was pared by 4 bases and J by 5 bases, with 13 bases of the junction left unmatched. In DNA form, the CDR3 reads TGCGCCAGCAGTGTAAGAGACAGGGATGGATATACTGAAGCTTTCTTT. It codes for CASSVRDRDGYTEAFF.